One and the same sample provided the 31 T cell receptor beta chains below, sequenced in a study of blood T cell repertoires in COVID-19. TCRdb's copy holds only in-frame clones and misses some; the assay was immunoSEQ multiplex PCR. Of 310,000 or so clones detected, around 80% appear once; the ten largest clones hold approximately 1.2%. The sample taken for sequencing was peripheral blood. The receptors were sampled from a woman aged 50 to 60 with acute or convalescent COVID-19.

The chain joins TRBV9 to TRBJ2-1; TRBD2 matches 12 bases. The CDR3 consists of 17 residues. J gave up 7 bases and V 2 bases, and 10 bases lay outside the gene matches. CDR1 and CDR2 from the germline V gene are SGDLS and YYNGEE. The DNA of the CDR3 is TGTGCCAGCAGCGTTCACCTAGCGGGAGGGCCTAGAAATGAGCAGTTCTTC. It encodes CASSVHLAGGPRNEQFF.

The chain links TRBV15 to TRBJ1-5; D call uncertain. The germline gives CDR1 LNHNV, CDR2 YYDKDF (reference sequence). The CDR3 runs to 15 residues. Deletions cut 0 bases from V and 10 bases from J, with 16 bases between. CDR3 loop: CATSRDPGSANPQHF. The CDR3 DNA follows: TGTGCCACCAGCAGAGATCCGGGTAGCGCCAACCCCCAGCATTTT.

The V call is TRBV7-2, the J call TRBJ1-1; maybe TRBD1 (5 bases). V lost 1 base and J 3 bases, leaving 6 bases between the germline ends. The CDR3 spans 13 residues. The V gene's germline CDR1 is SGHTA and CDR2 FQGNSA. The CDR3 nucleotides read TGTGCCAGCAGCTTAGTAGGGGACACTGAAGCTTTCTTT. It specifies CASSLVGDTEAFF.

The chain uses TRBV7-9 and TRBJ2-3, with 11 bases identical to TRBD2. The CDR3 sequence is 19 residues long. Germline trimming cut 4 bases from V and 0 bases from J; bases unmatched to any gene: 12. The germline gives CDR1 SEHNR, CDR2 FQNEAQ (reference sequence). CDR3 in amino acids: CASSSPGLAVSRSTDTQYF. The CDR3 DNA sequence: TGTGCCAGCAGCTCCCCGGGACTAGCGGTATCCCGTAGCACAGATACGCAGTATTTT. The full variable domain, completed using reference TRBV7-9 and TRBJ2-3, is DTGVSQNPRHKITKRGQNVTFRCDPISEHNRLYWYRQTLGQGPEFLTYFQNEAQLEKSRLLSDRFSAERPKGSFSTLEIQRTEQGDSAMYLCASSSPGLAVSRSTDTQYFGPGTRLTVL.

The V call is TRBV7-9, the J call TRBJ1-1; no reliable D call. Germline CDR1 SEHNR, CDR2 FQNEAQ (reference sequence). The CDR3 sequence is 13 residues long. V lost 7 bases and J 0 bases, leaving 9 bases between the germline ends. The CDR3 loop reads CASIPQVNTEAFF. The DNA for the CDR3 is TGTGCCAGCATTCCTCAGGTGAACACTGAAGCTTTCTTT.

This clone has only a few counts. V is TRBV5-4 and J is TRBJ2-2; the D gene is possibly TRBD1 (6 bases). CDR1 is SGHNT and CDR2 is YYREEE in the germline V gene (reference sequence). Trimming pared 4 bases from V and 0 bases from J, leaving 10 bases between. The CDR3 sequence is 15 residues long. DNA for the CDR3: TGTGCCAGCAGCCCGGACAGTACGAACACCGGGGAGCTGTTTTTT. Its translation is CASSPDSTNTGELFF.

This clone has only one observation. The chain couples TRBV28 to TRBJ1-1; D call uncertain. The CDR3 contains 14 residues. Germline-derived CDR1 and CDR2 are MDHEN and SYDVKM. Between the trimmed V and J ends, which lost 5 bases and 7 bases, there was a span of 17 bases. This chain's CDR3 is CASSVPAPNFEAFF. The CDR3 DNA sequence: TGTGCCAGCAGTGTCCCCGCTCCCAACTTTGAAGCTTTCTTT.

V gene TRBV14 combines with J gene TRBJ2-1; TRBD1 might be the D (5 bases). The V end was cut by 0 bases, the J end by 4 bases, with 13 bases between. The CDR3 spans 16 residues. Germline V gene sequence: CDR1 SGHDN, CDR2 FVKESK. The CDR3 coding sequence is TGTGCCAGCAGCCAAGATAGTGGGGCGAATTACAATGAGCAGTTCTTC. Translated, it gives CASSQDSGANYNEQFF.

The V and J genes are TRBV27 and TRBJ2-3, with TRBD2 identical over 8 bases. Losses at the gene ends were 0 bases for V and 4 bases for J; bases not matched to a gene: 9. CDR3 length equals 17 residues. Germline CDR1 reads MNHEY; CDR2 reads SMNVEV (reference sequence). In nucleotides, the CDR3 is TGTGCCAGCAGTTTATCCGGGAGGGCCCTGGGGCCAGATACGCAGTATTTT. This translates into CASSLSGRALGPDTQYF.

The rearrangement joins TRBV7-2 to TRBJ1-5; D ambiguous. With 2 bases removed from V and 0 bases from J, the gap between germline ends came to 8 bases. The CDR3 is made up of 15 amino acids. Germline CDR1 is SGHTA and CDR2 is FQGNSA. As DNA, the CDR3 is TGTGCCAGCAGCTTATACGGGGATAGCAATCAGCCCCAGCATTTT. Amino acids: CASSLYGDSNQPQHF.

This rearrangement joins TRBV16 to TRBJ1-4; no definite D call. V lost 4 bases to trimming and J lost 6 bases, with 9 bases between them. The CDR3 covers 13 residues. Per germline, CDR1 KGHSY and CDR2 FQNENV. CDR3 coding DNA: TGTGCCAGCAGCCGCGGCCGGGATGAAAAACTGTTTTTT. Translating gives CASSRGRDEKLFF.

This chain connects TRBV27 to TRBJ1-1; no firm D call. CDR1 is MNHEY, CDR2 SMNVEV, per germline (reference sequence). The V gene lost 6 bases and the J gene lost 5 bases, with 7 bases spanning the gap. This CDR3 is built from 11 residues. DNA of the CDR3: TGTGCCAGCAGCAGTCGTACTGAAGCTTTCTTT. This sequence encodes CASSSRTEAFF.

The chain carries TRBV24-1 and TRBJ2-2, with D possibly TRBD1 on 6 matching bases. With 4 bases removed from V and 6 bases from J, the gap between germline ends came to 14 bases. Germline loops: CDR1 KGHDR, CDR2 SFDVKD. The CDR3 covers 15 residues. CDR3 sequence: CATSDPQGIAGELFF. CDR3 sequence (DNA): TGTGCCACCAGTGACCCCCAGGGGATCGCCGGGGAGCTGTTTTTT.

The chain is built from TRBV4-3 and TRBJ2-5; 7 bases are shared with TRBD2. The V gene end was trimmed by 0 bases and the J gene end by 9 bases; junction bases not matched to a gene: 4. There are 13 residues in the CDR3. CDR1 is LGHNA, CDR2 YSLEER, per germline. CDR3 nucleotide sequence: TGCGCCAGCAGCCAAGATCGGGGGAGGGCCCAGTACTTC. Its translation: CASSQDRGRAQYF.

Concerning this clone itself: The sample has other DNA sequences that encode this CDR3 too. V is TRBV28 and J is TRBJ1-2; 11 bases are a match to TRBD1. The V segment lost 4 bases and the J segment 4 bases; nucleotides outside the gene matches: 2. This CDR3 contains 14 residues. The germline gives CDR1 MDHEN, CDR2 SYDVKM. CDR3 bases: TGTGCCAGCAGTTCCGGGACAGGGGGCTATGGCTACACCTTC. This codes for CASSSGTGGYGYTF.

This chain links TRBV27 with TRBJ1-5; D is undetermined. V lost 2 bases, J lost 5 bases, and 10 bases lay in between. The CDR3 extends over 14 amino acids. Germline CDR1 MNHEY, CDR2 SMNVEV (reference sequence). DNA for the CDR3: TGTGCCAGCAGTTTAATTATCGGAGATCAGCCCCAGCATTTT. Translation gives CASSLIIGDQPQHF.

The gene calls are TRBV2 and TRBJ1-5; TRBD1 aligns across 7 bases. CDR3 length equals 13 residues. Trimming took 6 bases from V and 6 from J; bases not matched to a gene: 5. Germline V lookup: CDR1 SNHLY, CDR2 FYNNEI. In DNA form, the CDR3 reads TGTGCCAGCAGGACAGGGTTCGGTCAGCCCCAGCATTTT. Translating it yields CASRTGFGQPQHF.

The genes are TRBV29-1 and TRBJ2-1, with 9 bases aligning to TRBD2. The length of the CDR3 is 14 residues. From germline, CDR1 is SQVTM and CDR2 ANQGSEA. Trimming removed 4 bases from V and 7 bases from J; junction bases left unmatched: 8. CDR3 coding DNA: TGCAGCGTTGCATTGGCGGGGGGGCCGAATGAGCAGTTCTTC. This translates into CSVALAGGPNEQFF.

J is TRBJ2-1 and V is TRBV5-8, with D possibly matching TRBD1 (5 bases). The CDR3 loop spans 13 amino acids. CDR1 is SGHTS and CDR2 is YDEGEE in the germline V gene. V lost 1 base, J lost 5 bases, and 7 bases lay in between. The CDR3 here is CASSLRRDNEQFF. The CDR3 DNA follows: TGTGCCAGCAGCTTGCGCAGGGACAATGAGCAGTTCTTC.

Only one count was recorded for this clone. The chain employs TRBV4-3 and TRBJ2-5; 9 bases are shared with TRBD1. This CDR3 region has 13 residues. J was trimmed by 3 bases and V by 4 bases; bases with no gene match: 0. From germline, CDR1 is LGHNA and CDR2 YSLEER. CDR3 region: CASSRDREETQYF. DNA of the CDR3: TGCGCCAGCAGCCGGGACAGGGAAGAGACCCAGTACTTC.

This clone is a singleton in its sample. J is TRBJ1-1 and V is TRBV19; D remains unclear. Trimming removed 4 bases at V and 7 bases at J, with 16 bases between. This CDR3 is 14 amino acids long. The germline V gene has CDR1 LNHDA and CDR2 SQIVND (reference sequence). CDR3 region: CASSTPWVSGEAFF. The CDR3, as DNA: TGTGCCAGTAGTACCCCGTGGGTGAGCGGTGAAGCTTTCTTT.

The chain uses TRBV27 and TRBJ2-5; 8 nucleotides match TRBD2. Germline CDR1 MNHEY, CDR2 SMNVEV (reference sequence). The CDR3 runs 15 residues. V was clipped by 2 bases and J by 5 bases; unmatched bases: 7. The CDR3 nucleotides read TGTGCCAGCAGTTTAATCCCGGAGCGGGAGGAGACCCAGTACTTC. It translates to CASSLIPEREETQYF.

The rearrangement joins TRBV27 to TRBJ1-2, with D tentatively TRBD1 (6 bases). V was shortened by 6 bases and J by 8 bases, with 19 bases between the two germline ends. Germline values: CDR1 MNHEY, CDR2 SMNVEV (reference sequence). The CDR3 extends over 14 amino acids. CDR3 sequence reads: CASSLTGLKGGYTF. CDR3 nucleotide sequence: TGTGCCAGCAGCCTGACAGGATTAAAAGGAGGCTACACCTTC.

The chain links TRBV29-1 to TRBJ2-1, with TRBD2 identical over 10 bases. The CDR3 extends over 11 amino acids. Germline assignment: CDR1 SQVTM and CDR2 ANQGSEA. J gave up 12 bases and V 7 bases, and 6 bases lay outside the gene matches. The CDR3 nucleotides read TGCAGCGCTCAGGGACTAGCGAGGCAGTTCTTC. Protein product: CSAQGLARQFF.

This chain joins TRBV14 and TRBJ2-1; TRBD2 matches at 7 bases. This CDR3 has 14 amino acids. The germline V gene has CDR1 SGHDN and CDR2 FVKESK. V lost 4 bases, J lost 0 bases, and 0 bases stayed unmatched. The chain's CDR3 is CASSRDYSYNEQFF. As DNA, the CDR3 is TGTGCCAGCAGCCGGGACTACTCCTACAATGAGCAGTTCTTC. Supplemented by reference TRBV14 and TRBJ2-1, the full variable domain reads EAGVTQFPSHSVIEKGQTVTLRCDPISGHDNLYWYRRVMGKEIKFLLHFVKESKQDESGMPNNRFLAERTGGTYSTLKVQPAELEDSGVYFCASSRDYSYNEQFFGPGTRLTVL.

CDR3 region: CASSLSWTGGPGELFF. CDR3 sequence (DNA): TGTGCCAGCAGCTTATCTTGGACAGGGGGGCCCGGGGAGCTGTTTTTT. The chain couples TRBV7-2 to TRBJ2-2; 10 bases fit TRBD1. The CDR3 is 16 amino acids. Germline CDR1 and CDR2: SGHTA and FQGNSA. Trimming cost V 2 bases and J 6 bases; bases outside gene matches: 6. Full variable domain (rest looked up from reference TRBV7-2 and TRBJ2-2): GAGVSQSPSNKVTEKGKDVELRCDPISGHTALYWYRQSLGQGLEFLIYFQGNSAPDKSGLPSDRFSAERTGGSVSTLTIQRTQQEDSAVYLCASSLSWTGGPGELFFGEGSRLTVL.

V is TRBV7-9 and J is TRBJ2-1; 8 bases are a match to TRBD1. The V segment lost 5 bases and the J segment 4 bases; nucleotides outside the gene matches: 7. Germline V gene sequence: CDR1 SEHNR, CDR2 FQNEAQ (reference sequence). The CDR3 runs to 15 residues. CDR3 sequence: CASSRGGQGYNEQFF. For the CDR3, the DNA is TGTGCCAGCAGCCGTGGCGGACAGGGATACAATGAGCAGTTCTTC.

The V and J genes are TRBV2 and TRBJ1-6; no firm D call. Germline values: CDR1 SNHLY, CDR2 FYNNEI. The V end was cut by 2 bases, the J end by 7 bases, with 15 bases between. The CDR3 spans 16 residues. The CDR3 spells CASSEIVYKPNSPLHF. Written as DNA, the CDR3 is TGTGCCAGCAGTGAAATTGTGTATAAGCCGAATTCACCCCTCCACTTT.

V is TRBV29-1 and J is TRBJ2-3; a weak D match, TRBD2 (5 bases). V was cut by 7 bases and J by 3 bases, with 17 bases left in between. The CDR3 sequence is 14 residues long. Germline lookup yields CDR1 SQVTM and CDR2 ANQGSEA. Here the CDR3 reads CSGRPGLETDTQYF. DNA of the CDR3: TGCAGCGGACGCCCGGGGTTAGAAACAGATACGCAGTATTTT.

The gene calls are TRBV6-5 and TRBJ1-2; 7 nucleotides align to TRBD1. The CDR3 spans 14 residues. The V gene end was trimmed by 6 bases and the J gene end by 3 bases; junction bases not matched to a gene: 7. Germline loops: CDR1 MNHEY, CDR2 SVGAGI. This chain's CDR3 is CASSPDRPDYGYTF. In DNA form, the CDR3 reads TGTGCCAGCAGCCCGGACAGGCCCGACTATGGCTACACCTTC.

The chain couples TRBV7-9 to TRBJ2-7; possible D gene TRBD2, 5 bases. V lost 5 bases to trimming and J lost 0 bases, with 14 bases between them. The CDR3 length is 15 residues. Germline V gives CDR1 SEHNR, CDR2 FQNEAQ (reference sequence). CDR3 DNA: TGTGCCAGCAGCGGAGGTATCGGGGTCTCCTACGAGCAGTACTTC. Protein: CASSGGIGVSYEQYF.